Below are 2 T cell receptor beta chains sequenced from a single sample in a study of metastatic and nonmetastatic thyroid tumors (dated by TCRdb to between 2020 and 2021). The receptor library was made with PCR. Sequencer: Illumina HiSeq 4000. TCRdb redid the processing of the public reads, applying fastp at Q25 and MiXCR, and retained in-frame beta chains. A total of tens of thousands of clones appear in this sample, under 15% of them only once. 7% to 10% of the sample is held by the ten biggest clonotypes. None of the patients had been given any treatment before thyroid surgery. The sample consisted of tumor tissue. These receptors all stem from a female donor with papillary thyroid cancer or a benign thyroid nodule (not recorded which). Some clones in this sample may be carry-over from other donors' samples.

This clone was counted many times. The chain is built from TRBV6-2 or TRBV6-3 and TRBJ1-2, with TRBD1 matching 7 bases. Germline assignment: CDR1 MNHEY and CDR2 SVGEGT. This CDR3 comprises 14 residues. With V trimmed by 5 bases and J by 7 bases, 10 bases remained unmatched. CDR3 nucleotides: TGTGCCAGCAGTCACACAGGGGATGCTGCTGGCTACACCTTC. Amino acid sequence: CASSHTGDAAGYTF.

The table lists this clone with many counts. V is TRBV24-1 and J is TRBJ2-1; TRBD2 agrees at 10 bases. Unmatched junction bases numbered 7, after V lost 1 base and J lost 8 bases. The germline CDR1 and CDR2 sequences are KGHDR and SFDVKD. This CDR3 is built from 16 residues. The CDR3 DNA follows: TGTGCCACCAGTGATTTCAAGCGGGAGGGCCTATATGAGCAGTTCTTC. It translates to CATSDFKREGLYEQFF.